Following are 10 T cell receptor beta chains from one sample sequenced in a study of early T cells in non-severe SARS-CoV-2 infection. Via MiXCR, TCRdb re-called the 5' RACE reads, giving one row per CDR3 protein. There are over 55,000 distinct CDR3 sequences in the sample; over 10% occur only once, and about 3% lies in the top ten. Sequencing was performed on whole blood. Receptor source: an adult who was a healthcare worker with PCR-confirmed SARS-CoV-2 infection or an uninfected control (not recorded which).

With regard to this clonotype: This could be a read error, since a much larger clone is one nucleotide away. CDR3 protein: CASSQDRGVDTQYF. CDR3 nucleotide sequence: TGCGCCAGCAGTCAGGACAGGGGGGTCGATACGCAGTATTTT. The chain is built from TRBV10-1 and TRBJ2-3; TRBD1 aligns across 10 bases. The CDR3 extends over 14 amino acids. With V trimmed by 5 bases and J by 6 bases, 5 bases remained unmatched. CDR1 is WNHNN and CDR2 is SYGVQD in the germline V gene (reference sequence).

The V and J genes are TRBV14 and TRBJ2-7; D may be TRBD2 (7 bases). The ends were cut back, 0 bases at V and 5 bases at J, with 20 bases in the middle. CDR1 and CDR2 (germline): SGHDN, FVKESK. The CDR3 covers 17 residues. Written as DNA, the CDR3 is TGTGCCAGCAGCCAAGATACGGGGGGCGGCTTCGTCCACGAGCAGTACTTC. Its translation is CASSQDTGGGFVHEQYF.

This clonotype occurred many times. The chain uses TRBV12-5 and TRBJ2-3, with 8 bases that match TRBD2. The V segment lost 5 bases and the J segment 2 bases; nucleotides outside the gene matches: 6. This CDR3 is built from 15 residues. Germline V gene data show CDR1 as LGHNT and CDR2 as FRNRAP. The DNA for the CDR3 is TGTGCTAGTGGTCTTAGCGGGGAAATCACAGATACGCAGTATTTT. Amino acid sequence: CASGLSGEITDTQYF.

The chain links TRBV29-1 to TRBJ1-1, with 9 bases that match TRBD1. The CDR3 totals 14 residues. Looked up from germline, CDR1 is SQVTM and CDR2 is ANQGSEA. J lost 1 base, V lost 7 bases, and 7 bases had no gene match. The CDR3 nucleotides are TGCAGCGCCCGCCGGACAGGGGCGAACACTGAAGCTTTCTTT. Its protein is CSARRTGANTEAFF.

This clonotype was detected many times. The J gene is TRBJ2-1, the V gene TRBV29-1; 7 bases map to TRBD1. Germline CDR1 SQVTM, CDR2 ANQGSEA. CDR3 length: 10 residues. The V and J ends lost 7 bases and 9 bases, in that order; junction bases with no gene match: 3. The CDR3, as DNA: TGCAGCGGACACAGGGGTGAGCAGTTCTTC. The encoded protein is CSGHRGEQFF.

This clonotype was seen a handful of times. V is TRBV2 and J is TRBJ2-1, with a weak D call TRBD2 (6 bases). Germline assignment: CDR1 SNHLY and CDR2 FYNNEI. This CDR3 comprises 14 residues. With 6 bases removed from V and 0 bases from J, the gap between germline ends came to 9 bases. DNA for the CDR3: TGTGCCAGCAGGCCAGCGGGCTCCTACAATGAGCAGTTCTTC. As protein: CASRPAGSYNEQFF.

This sequence joins TRBV28 and TRBJ1-1, with D perhaps matching TRBD1 (5 bases). The V and J ends lost 9 bases and 1 base respectively, with 18 bases between them. Per the germline V gene, CDR1 is MDHEN and CDR2 is SYDVKM. The CDR3 covers 15 residues. The CDR3 loop is CASPGRGRKNTEAFF. The CDR3 DNA sequence: TGTGCCAGTCCTGGGAGGGGACGGAAGAACACTGAAGCTTTCTTT.

V and J are TRBV21-1 and TRBJ1-1. TRBV21-1 is flagged as a pseudogene. CDR3 length: 14 amino acids. This chain's CDR3 is CASSKGRPNTEAFF. CDR3 bases: TGTGCCAGCAGCAAAGGAAGGCCGAACACTGAAGCTTTCTTT.

This clonotype was seen many times. This chain connects TRBV29-1 to TRBJ2-3; tentatively, D is TRBD2 (6 bases). V was cut by 4 bases and J by 3 bases, with 11 bases left in between. There are 13 residues in the CDR3. Germline V gene sequence: CDR1 SQVTM, CDR2 ANQGSEA. CDR3 coding DNA: TGCAGCGTTGGAATAGCGGATACAGATACGCAGTATTTT. Translating it yields CSVGIADTDTQYF.

This clonotype was observed a few times. The chain carries TRBV19 and TRBJ1-2, with D perhaps TRBD1 (5 bases). Trimming shortened V by 5 bases and J by 4 bases, and 11 bases separated the two germline ends. The CDR3 extends over 13 amino acids. CDR1 is LNHDA and CDR2 is SQIVND in the germline V gene (reference sequence). The CDR3 is CASSQAGLYGYTF. For the CDR3, the DNA is TGTGCCAGTAGTCAGGCAGGGCTCTATGGCTACACCTTC.